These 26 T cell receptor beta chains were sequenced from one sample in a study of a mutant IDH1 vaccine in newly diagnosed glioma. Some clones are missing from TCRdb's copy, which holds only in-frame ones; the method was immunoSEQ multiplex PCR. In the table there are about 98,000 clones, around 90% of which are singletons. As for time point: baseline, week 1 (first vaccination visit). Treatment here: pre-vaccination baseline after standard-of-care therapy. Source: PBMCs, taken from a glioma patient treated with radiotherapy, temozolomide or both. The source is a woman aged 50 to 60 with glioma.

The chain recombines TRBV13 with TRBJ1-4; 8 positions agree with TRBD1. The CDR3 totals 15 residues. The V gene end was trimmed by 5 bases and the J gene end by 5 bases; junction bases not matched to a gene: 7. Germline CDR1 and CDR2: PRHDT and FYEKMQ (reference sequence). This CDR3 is CASSNRQGTNEKLFF. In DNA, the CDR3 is TGTGCCAGCAGCAACCGACAGGGGACGAATGAAAAACTGTTTTTT.

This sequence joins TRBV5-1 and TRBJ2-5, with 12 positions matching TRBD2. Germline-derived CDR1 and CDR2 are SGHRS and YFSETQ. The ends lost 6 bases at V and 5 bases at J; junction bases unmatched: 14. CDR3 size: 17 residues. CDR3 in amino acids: CASTTVLTSGRGETQYF. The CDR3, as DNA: TGCGCCAGCACCACCGTTTTGACTAGCGGGAGAGGGGAGACCCAGTACTTC.

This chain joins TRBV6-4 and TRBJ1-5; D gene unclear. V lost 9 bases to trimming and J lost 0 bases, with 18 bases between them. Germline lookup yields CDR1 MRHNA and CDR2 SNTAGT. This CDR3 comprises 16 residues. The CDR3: CASLARGDISNQPQHF. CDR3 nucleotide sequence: TGTGCCAGTTTGGCCCGGGGAGACATTAGCAATCAGCCCCAGCATTTT.

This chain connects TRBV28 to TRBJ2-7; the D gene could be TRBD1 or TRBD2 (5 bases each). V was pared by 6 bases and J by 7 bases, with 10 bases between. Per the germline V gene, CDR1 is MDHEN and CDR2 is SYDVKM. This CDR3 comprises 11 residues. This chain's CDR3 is CASRGPREQYF. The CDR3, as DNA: TGTGCCAGCAGGGGACCCCGGGAGCAGTACTTC.

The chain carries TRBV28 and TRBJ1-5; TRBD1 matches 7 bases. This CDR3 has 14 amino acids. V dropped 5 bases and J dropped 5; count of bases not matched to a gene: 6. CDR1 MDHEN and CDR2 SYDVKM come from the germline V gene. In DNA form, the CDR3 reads TGTGCCAGCAGTCCCCAGGGACAGTATCAGCCCCAGCATTTT. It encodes CASSPQGQYQPQHF.

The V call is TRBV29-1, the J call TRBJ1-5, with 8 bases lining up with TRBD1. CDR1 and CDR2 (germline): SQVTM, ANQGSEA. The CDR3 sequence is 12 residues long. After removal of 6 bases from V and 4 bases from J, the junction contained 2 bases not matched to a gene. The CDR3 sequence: CSVGQANQPQHF. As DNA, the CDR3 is TGCAGCGTGGGACAGGCGAATCAGCCCCAGCATTTT.

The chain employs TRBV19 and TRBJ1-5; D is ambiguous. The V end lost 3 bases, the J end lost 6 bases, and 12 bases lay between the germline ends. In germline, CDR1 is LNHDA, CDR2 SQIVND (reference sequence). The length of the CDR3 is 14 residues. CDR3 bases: TGTGCCAGTAGTATGAAGACTTCCTCTCAGCCCCAGCATTTT. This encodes CASSMKTSSQPQHF.

CDR3 DNA sequence: TGTGCCAGCAGTTACACGAGGGTTAATCAGCCCCAGCATTTT. The encoded protein is CASSYTRVNQPQHF. The chain combines TRBV6-5 with TRBJ1-5; D is unresolved. Germline CDR1 and CDR2: MNHEY and SVGAGI. The CDR3 is made up of 14 amino acids. V lost 2 bases, J lost 4 bases, and 9 bases lay in between.

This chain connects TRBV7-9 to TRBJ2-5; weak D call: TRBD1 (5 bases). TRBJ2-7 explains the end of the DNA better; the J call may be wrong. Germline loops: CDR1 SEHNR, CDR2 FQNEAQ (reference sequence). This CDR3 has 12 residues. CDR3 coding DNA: TGTGCCAGCAGCCGACAGTCTTACGAGCAGTACTTC. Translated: CASSRQSYEQYF.

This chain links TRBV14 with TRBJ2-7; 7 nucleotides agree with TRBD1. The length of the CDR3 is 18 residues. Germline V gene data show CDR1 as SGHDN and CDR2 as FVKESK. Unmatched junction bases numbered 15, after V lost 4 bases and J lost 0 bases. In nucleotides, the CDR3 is TGTGCCAGCAGCCGGACGACAGGGATCCGGGCTAGCTCCTACGAGCAGTACTTC. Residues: CASSRTTGIRASSYEQYF.

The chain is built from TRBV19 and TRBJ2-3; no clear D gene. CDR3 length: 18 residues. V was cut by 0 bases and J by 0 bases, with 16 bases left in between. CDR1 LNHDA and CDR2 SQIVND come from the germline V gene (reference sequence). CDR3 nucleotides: TGTGCCAGTAGTATAGATTTACGCAGCCACCTAAGCACAGATACGCAGTATTTT. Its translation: CASSIDLRSHLSTDTQYF.

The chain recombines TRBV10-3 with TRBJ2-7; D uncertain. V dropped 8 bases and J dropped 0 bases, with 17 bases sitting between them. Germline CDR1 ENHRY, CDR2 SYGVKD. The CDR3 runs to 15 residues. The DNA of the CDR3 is TGTGCCATCTCCCCAGGCCTAGGCAGCTCCTACGAGCAGTACTTC. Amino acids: CAISPGLGSSYEQYF.

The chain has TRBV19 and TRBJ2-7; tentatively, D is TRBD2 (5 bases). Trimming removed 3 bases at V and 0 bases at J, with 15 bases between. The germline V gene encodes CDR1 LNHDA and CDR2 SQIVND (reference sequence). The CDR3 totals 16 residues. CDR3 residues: CASSMGSSRSSYEQYF. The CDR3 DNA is TGTGCCAGTAGTATGGGGTCTAGCAGAAGCTCCTACGAGCAGTACTTC.

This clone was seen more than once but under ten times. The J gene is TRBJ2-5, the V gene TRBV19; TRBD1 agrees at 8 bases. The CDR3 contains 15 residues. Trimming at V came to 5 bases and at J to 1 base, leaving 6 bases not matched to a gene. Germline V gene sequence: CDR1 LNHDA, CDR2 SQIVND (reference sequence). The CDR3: CASSRQGPAQETQYF. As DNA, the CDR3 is TGTGCCAGTAGTCGACAGGGGCCGGCCCAAGAGACCCAGTACTTC.

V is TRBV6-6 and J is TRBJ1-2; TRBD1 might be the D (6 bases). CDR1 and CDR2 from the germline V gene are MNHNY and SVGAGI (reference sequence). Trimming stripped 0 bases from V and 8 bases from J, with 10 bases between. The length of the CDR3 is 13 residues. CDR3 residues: CASSYSGAQGYTF. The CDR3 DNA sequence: TGTGCCAGCAGTTACTCGGGGGCGCAGGGCTACACCTTC.

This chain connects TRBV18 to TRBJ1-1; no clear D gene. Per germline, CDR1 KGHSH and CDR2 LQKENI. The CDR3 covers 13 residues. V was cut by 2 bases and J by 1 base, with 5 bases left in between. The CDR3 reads CASSPGPNTEAFF. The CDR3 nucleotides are TGTGCCAGCTCACCAGGTCCGAACACTGAAGCTTTCTTT. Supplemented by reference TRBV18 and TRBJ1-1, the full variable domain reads NAGVMQNPRHLVRRRGQEARLRCSPMKGHSHVYWYRQLPEEGLKFMVYLQKENIIDESGMPKERFSAEFPKEGPSILRIQQVVRGDSAAYFCASSPGPNTEAFFGQGTRLTVV.

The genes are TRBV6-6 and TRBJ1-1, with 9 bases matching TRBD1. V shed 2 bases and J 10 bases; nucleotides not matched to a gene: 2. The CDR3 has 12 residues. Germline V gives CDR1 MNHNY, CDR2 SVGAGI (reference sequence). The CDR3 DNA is TGTGCCAGCAGTTACGGGGACAGGGCAGCTTTCTTT. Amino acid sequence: CASSYGDRAAFF.

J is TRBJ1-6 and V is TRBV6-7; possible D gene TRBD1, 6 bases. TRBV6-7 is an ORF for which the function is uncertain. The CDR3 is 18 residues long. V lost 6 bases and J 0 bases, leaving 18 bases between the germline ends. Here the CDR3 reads CASSPPRQAGSYNSPLHF. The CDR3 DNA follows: TGTGCCAGCAGCCCCCCTCGACAGGCCGGCTCCTATAATTCACCCCTCCACTTT.

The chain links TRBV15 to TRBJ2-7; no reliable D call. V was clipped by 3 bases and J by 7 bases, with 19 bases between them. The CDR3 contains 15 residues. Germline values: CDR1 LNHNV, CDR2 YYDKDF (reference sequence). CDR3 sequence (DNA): TGTGCCACCAGCAGGGAAGGGTACGGGTTGAGGGAGCAGTACTTC. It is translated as CATSREGYGLREQYF.

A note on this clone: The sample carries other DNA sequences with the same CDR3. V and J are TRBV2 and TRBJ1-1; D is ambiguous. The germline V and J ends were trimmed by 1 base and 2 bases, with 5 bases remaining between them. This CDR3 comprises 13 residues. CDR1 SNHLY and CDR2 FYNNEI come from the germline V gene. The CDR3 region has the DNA TGTGCCAGCAGTGAAGACGGAAACACTGAAGCTTTCTTT. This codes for CASSEDGNTEAFF.

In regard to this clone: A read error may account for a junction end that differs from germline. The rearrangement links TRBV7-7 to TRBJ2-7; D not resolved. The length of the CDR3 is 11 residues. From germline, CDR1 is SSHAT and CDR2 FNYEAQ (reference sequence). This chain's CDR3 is CASSLVYEQYF. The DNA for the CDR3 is TGTGCTAGCAGCTTAGTCTACGAGCAGTACTTC.

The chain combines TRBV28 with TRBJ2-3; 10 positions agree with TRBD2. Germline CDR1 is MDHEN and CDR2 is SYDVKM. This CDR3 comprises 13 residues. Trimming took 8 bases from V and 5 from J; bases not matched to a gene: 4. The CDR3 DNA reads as TGTGCCAGCGAGCGGGAGGGTATAGATACGCAGTATTTT. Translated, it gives CASEREGIDTQYF.

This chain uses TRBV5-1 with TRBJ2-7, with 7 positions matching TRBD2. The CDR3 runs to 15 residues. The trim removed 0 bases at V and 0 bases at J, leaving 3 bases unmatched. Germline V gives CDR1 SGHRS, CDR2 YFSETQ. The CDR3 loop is CASSLAGGTSYEQYF. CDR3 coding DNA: TGCGCCAGCAGCTTGGCCGGGGGGACCTCCTACGAGCAGTACTTC.

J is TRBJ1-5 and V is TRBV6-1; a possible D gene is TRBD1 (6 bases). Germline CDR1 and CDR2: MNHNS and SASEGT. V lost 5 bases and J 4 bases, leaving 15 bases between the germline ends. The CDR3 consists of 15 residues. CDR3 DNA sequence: TGTGCCAGCAGTTCCCGGGGGGGGCTTAATCAGCCCCAGCATTTT. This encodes CASSSRGGLNQPQHF.

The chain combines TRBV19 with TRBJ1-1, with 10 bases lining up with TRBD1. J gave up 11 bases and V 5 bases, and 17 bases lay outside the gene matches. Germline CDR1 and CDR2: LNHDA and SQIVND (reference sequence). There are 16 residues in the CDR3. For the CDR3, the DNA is TGTGCCAGTAGTGTTCCCGGGACAGGGGCCCTCAGAGGGGCTTTCTTT. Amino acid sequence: CASSVPGTGALRGAFF.

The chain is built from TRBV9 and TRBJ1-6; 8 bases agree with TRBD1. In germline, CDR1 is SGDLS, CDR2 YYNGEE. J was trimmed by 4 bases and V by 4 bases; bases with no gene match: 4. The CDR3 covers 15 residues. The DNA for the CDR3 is TGTGCCAGCAGCCCCGGACAGGGATATAATTCACCCCTCCACTTT. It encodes CASSPGQGYNSPLHF.